These 19 T cell receptor beta chains were sequenced from one sample in a study of identical twins. TCRdb reanalysed the 5' RACE reads using MiXCR and keeps one entry per CDR3 protein. The data contain more than 350,000 distinct CDR3 sequences, roughly 10% of them singletons. The sequenced material came from naive T cells sorted from blood. The receptor source for this set is a woman in her forties or fifties in good health.

The CDR3 protein is CASSLEGIMNTGELFF. The CDR3 bases are TGTGCCAGCAGCTTAGAAGGGATCATGAACACCGGGGAGCTGTTTTTT. The chain is built from TRBV11-2 and TRBJ2-2; no definite D call. CDR3 size: 16 residues. Germline-derived CDR1 and CDR2 are SGHAT and FQNNGV. V was trimmed by 0 bases and J by 1 base, leaving 9 bases between them.

The chain combines TRBV3-1 with TRBJ2-5, with 9 bases aligning to TRBD1. This CDR3 has 17 residues. Germline V gene sequence: CDR1 LGHDT, CDR2 YNNKEL (reference sequence). V was clipped by 4 bases and J by 1 base; unmatched bases: 10. CDR3: CASSLFSGQGTQETQYF. The CDR3 DNA reads as TGTGCCAGCAGCCTATTCTCGGGACAGGGAACCCAAGAGACCCAGTACTTC.

This clonotype was recorded at least ten times. V is TRBV5-1 and J is TRBJ2-7; 9 bases line up with TRBD2. CDR1 SGHRS and CDR2 YFSETQ come from the germline V gene. Trimming cost V 0 bases and J 1 base; bases outside gene matches: 2. This CDR3 has 15 amino acids. In DNA, the CDR3 is TGCGCCAGCAGCTTGGGGACTAGCGCTTCCTACGAGCAGTACTTC. Translated: CASSLGTSASYEQYF.

This clonotype was observed many times. The chain combines TRBV18 with TRBJ2-5, with D unclear. V lost 5 bases and J lost 3, with 4 bases in between. CDR3 length equals 11 residues. Germline CDR1 KGHSH, CDR2 LQKENI. CDR3 in DNA: TGTGCCAGCTCAACAGAAGAGACCCAGTACTTC. Protein sequence: CASSTEETQYF.

This clonotype showed up just a few times. The rearrangement uses TRBV12-3 or TRBV12-4 and TRBJ1-4; D is unclear. There are 14 residues in the CDR3. The V and J ends lost 2 bases and 5 bases respectively, with 9 bases between them. CDR3 region: CASSLPPLNEKLFF. The CDR3 nucleotides read TGTGCCAGCAGTTTACCGCCTTTGAATGAAAAACTGTTTTTT.

There are many counts of this clonotype. The rearrangement joins TRBV12-3 or TRBV12-4 to TRBJ2-7; TRBD2 agrees at 10 bases. Trimming removed 4 bases from V and 3 bases from J; junction bases left unmatched: 3. This CDR3 region has 14 residues. DNA of the CDR3: TGTGCCAGCAGTTCCTCTAGCGGGAGCTACGAGCAGTACGTC. Protein product: CASSSSSGSYEQYV.

This clonotype has more than one count but fewer than ten. The rearrangement uses TRBV15 and TRBJ2-2; TRBD1 might be the D (6 bases). Trimming pared 0 bases from V and 1 base from J, leaving 9 bases between. This CDR3 spans 16 amino acids. Germline lookup yields CDR1 LNHNV and CDR2 YYDKDF (reference sequence). The CDR3 nucleotides read TGTGCCACCAGCAGAGAGTTACAGGGGAACACCGGGGAGCTGTTTTTT. It translates to CATSRELQGNTGELFF.

This clonotype has a count of ten or more. J is TRBJ1-6 and V is TRBV12-3 or TRBV12-4; unclear D gene. This CDR3 region has 14 residues. V gave up 4 bases and J gave up 9 bases, with 13 bases separating them. Here the CDR3 reads CASSSSPGSSPLHF. The CDR3 coding sequence is TGTGCCAGCAGTTCTAGCCCGGGAAGTTCACCCCTCCACTTT.

This clonotype was seen a handful of times. The junction differs from germline at one of its ends, possibly a read error. This rearrangement joins TRBV12-3 or TRBV12-4 to TRBJ2-7; a possible D gene is TRBD2 (5 bases). The CDR3 runs 12 residues. The CDR3 DNA follows: TGTGCCAGCAGTGTAGCGACCTACGAGCAGTACTTC. Encoded protein: CASSVATYEQYF.

The V gene is TRBV24-1, the J gene TRBJ2-7; D gene ambiguous. Deletions cut 5 bases from V and 2 bases from J, with 9 bases between. CDR1 is KGHDR, CDR2 SFDVKD, per germline. The CDR3 spans 13 residues. The CDR3 nucleotides read TGTGCCACCAGTGTTGGGGATGCCTACGAGCAGTACTTC. Amino acid sequence: CATSVGDAYEQYF.

This clonotype was counted at least ten times. The rearrangement joins TRBV28 to TRBJ1-6; D remains unclear. This CDR3 is 15 amino acids long. V lost 2 bases, J lost 9 bases, and 14 bases lay in between. Germline V gene lookup returns CDR1 MDHEN and CDR2 SYDVKM. The CDR3 sequence: CASSLRRSGSSPLHF. Written as DNA, the CDR3 is TGTGCCAGCAGTTTACGTAGGAGCGGCAGTTCACCCCTCCACTTT.

This clonotype was recorded at least ten times. The V gene is TRBV27, the J gene TRBJ2-2; 12 nucleotides align to TRBD1. The V segment lost 1 base and the J segment 7 bases; nucleotides outside the gene matches: 10. The CDR3 sequence is 18 residues long. Germline loops: CDR1 MNHEY, CDR2 SMNVEV (reference sequence). The CDR3 here is CASSLFGTGGSRIGELFF. For the CDR3, the DNA is TGTGCCAGCAGTTTATTCGGGACAGGGGGCTCTCGGATCGGGGAGCTGTTTTTT.

The chain has TRBV6-1 and TRBJ2-7; perhaps TRBD2 as D (5 bases). Trimming took 2 bases from V and 4 from J, leaving 9 bases between them. The germline gives CDR1 MNHNS, CDR2 SASEGT. The CDR3 has 13 residues. The CDR3 reads CASSENSGYEQYF. As DNA, the CDR3 is TGTGCCAGCAGTGAAAACAGCGGATACGAGCAGTACTTC.

This clonotype was recorded many times. V is TRBV20-1 and J is TRBJ2-7, with TRBD1 as a possible D gene (5 bases). Germline assignment: CDR1 DFQATT and CDR2 SNEGSKA (reference sequence). The length of the CDR3 is 15 residues. The V end lost 0 bases, the J end lost 1 base, and 13 bases lay between the germline ends. The CDR3 region is CSARDRRTWSYEQYF. As DNA, the CDR3 is TGCAGTGCTAGAGATCGAAGGACATGGTCCTACGAGCAGTACTTC.

The chain joins TRBV3-1 to TRBJ1-5, with 10 bases fitting TRBD1. CDR1 and CDR2 from the germline V gene are LGHDT and YNNKEL (reference sequence). This CDR3 contains 19 residues. V lost 1 base and J lost 0; bases outside the gene matches: 9. The CDR3 DNA is TGTGCCAGCAGCCAAGGTTTGGGACAGGGGAAGGTTAGCAATCAGCCCCAGCATTTT. Protein product: CASSQGLGQGKVSNQPQHF. The full variable domain, completed using reference TRBV3-1 and TRBJ1-5, is DTAVSQTPKYLVTQMGNDKSIKCEQNLGHDTMYWYKQDSKKFLKIMFSYNNKELIINETVPNRFSPKSPDKAHLNLHINSLELGDSAVYFCASSQGLGQGKVSNQPQHFGDGTRLSIL.

The chain recombines TRBV20-1 with TRBJ2-1; 9 bases are a match to TRBD2. CDR1 is DFQATT, CDR2 SNEGSKA, per germline (reference sequence). This CDR3 spans 14 amino acids. J lost 7 bases, V lost 6 bases, and 10 bases had no gene match. This chain's CDR3 is CSATIPSGKNEQFF. The CDR3 nucleotides read TGCAGTGCCACCATCCCTAGCGGGAAAAATGAGCAGTTCTTC.

Ten or more counts support this clonotype. The chain links TRBV6-5 to TRBJ2-3, with D unclear. Germline assignment: CDR1 MNHEY and CDR2 SVGAGI. This CDR3 is built from 13 residues. Between the trimmed V and J ends, which lost 0 bases and 3 bases, there was a span of 4 bases. CDR3 sequence (DNA): TGTGCCAGCAGTTACTCGGGAACAGATACGCAGTATTTT. This gives the protein CASSYSGTDTQYF.

This clonotype was seen at least ten times. The rearrangement joins TRBV5-6 to TRBJ2-7, with 7 bases identical to TRBD1. The germline V gene encodes CDR1 SGHDT and CDR2 YYEEEE. V dropped 5 bases and J dropped 5; count of bases not matched to a gene: 16. The CDR3 is 16 amino acids. CDR3 in DNA: TGTGCCAGCAGTTCCGGGACAGTCCAAATGGGCCACGAGCAGTACTTC. Its protein is CASSSGTVQMGHEQYF.

The chain employs TRBV2 and TRBJ2-1, with TRBD2 matching 9 bases. V was clipped by 6 bases and J by 4 bases; unmatched bases: 4. The germline V gene has CDR1 SNHLY and CDR2 FYNNEI. This CDR3 has 14 amino acids. The CDR3 DNA reads as TGTGCCAGCAGGGATAGCGGGAGATACAATGAGCAGTTCTTC. Protein sequence: CASRDSGRYNEQFF.